This T cell receptor beta chain was recovered during a study of blood T cell repertoires in COVID-19. The ends lost 0 bases at V and 10 bases at J; junction bases unmatched: 1. The germline gives CDR1 SGDLS, CDR2 YYNGEE. The CDR3 extends over 12 amino acids. The data were produced by immunoSEQ multiplex PCR, yet TCRdb's version contains in-frame clones alone and is incomplete. The sample includes some 190,000 clones, 70% to 80% of them seen just once. This clone was counted between two and nine times. Other DNA sequences within the sample encode an identical CDR3. J is TRBJ2-1 and V is TRBV9, with TRBD2 identical over 7 bases. The receptor's source is a man aged 55 to 70 who had been exposed to COVID-19. Source material: PBMCs or T cells enriched from blood (not recorded which). CDR3 bases: TGTGCCAGCAGCGTAGAAGCGGGAGAGCAGTTCTTC. This translates into CASSVEAGEQFF.